This T cell receptor (beta chain) was obtained from a study of CD8+ T cells in alopecia areata. Turning to the study itself: It was oral tofacitinib, at 5 to 10 mg twice daily, that treated patients received.

Overall study findings and caveats: Sequencing of scalp tissue also captures the resident alphabeta T cells of normal skin. Lesional scalp, especially alopecia totalis/universalis, showed higher clonality than normal scalp. Shared TCR sequences were less clear between patients than in mice, possibly partly from HLA diversity.

RNA extraction and reverse transcription yielded cDNA as sequencing template. Data came from immunoSEQ multiplex PCR; TCRdb stores just in-frame clones and leaves some out. The sample contains roughly 65,000 clones, 40% to 50% of which appear only once. In regard to this clone: No antigen is known for it.

The sequencing here drew on CD8+ T cells sorted from blood, taken at week 0. This TCR was sampled from a human donor with alopecia areata.

CDR3 nucleotide sequence: TGCAGCGTGATGGACAGCAAACACTACGAGCAGTACTTC. Translated: CSVMDSKHYEQYF. V gene TRBV29-1 combines with J gene TRBJ2-7; TRBD1 might be the D (6 bases). There are 13 residues in the CDR3. Germline CDR1 SQVTM, CDR2 ANQGSEA. V was cut by 6 bases and J by 3 bases, with 15 bases left in between.